This T cell receptor (beta chain) was sequenced in a study of T cells in tuberculosis. On the study more broadly: IGRA-negative adolescents, IGRA-positive adolescents with latent tuberculosis and adults with active tuberculosis formed this South African cohort.

Study findings and constraints: Active tuberculosis patients had shorter CDR3-alpha; the beta difference was nonsignificant. Active tuberculosis TCR-alpha repertoires lay closer to GMM-specific TCRs than IGRA-negative controls, suggesting clonal expansion.

Generated by immunoSEQ multiplex PCR, the TCRdb table keeps only in-frame clones and is missing some. The sample consists of about 30,000 clones, around 95% of them appearing once. A note on this clone: The target antigen is unknown.

The clonotype originates from a donor aged 10 to 29 with latent tuberculosis or without tuberculosis infection. The sequencing sample was made of PBMCs.

CDR3 nucleotide sequence: TGTGCCAGCAGTGCAGAGGGGGCGGCCGAGCAGTACTTC. Translating it yields CASSAEGAAEQYF. V gene TRBV2 combines with J gene TRBJ2-7; 7 bases line up with TRBD1. The V gene's germline CDR1 is SNHLY and CDR2 FYNNEI. The J segment lost 6 bases and the V segment lost 4 bases, leaving 6 bases of the junction unmatched. The CDR3 runs to 13 residues.